This TCR beta chain was captured by sequencing in a study of beta chain features in type 1 diabetes. CDR1 and CDR2 from the germline V gene are GTSNPN and SVGIG (reference sequence). CDR3 length equals 10 residues. V was shortened by 3 bases and J by 10 bases, with 9 bases between the two germline ends. The isolated RNA, all of it, was reverse transcribed, so expressed TCRB transcripts were what got sequenced. For naive, central memory and regulatory T cell samples, reads averaged around 3.8 million. Sequencing was performed with immunoSEQ multiplex PCR; in TCRdb, only in-frame clones are kept and a portion is missing. The sample shows 200,000 to 250,000 clones, over 9.5% of them seen only once. In this sample, this clone turned up a few times. Every sorted population was more than 95% pure.

The genes are TRBV30 and TRBJ1-1; D call uncertain. The specimen sequenced was naive CD4+ T cells from blood. The clonotype was recovered from a woman aged 18-35 years in good health. CDR3 amino acids: CAWRALRAFF. The CDR3 DNA reads TGTGCCTGGAGGGCCCTCCGAGCTTTCTTT.